One sample yielded the 2 T cell receptor beta chains listed below, sequenced in a study of blood T cell repertoires in COVID-19. Only in-frame clones appear in the TCRdb table, and some are missing; sequencing was by immunoSEQ multiplex PCR. The sample gives about 280,000 clones, 65% to 90% of which show up once; 10% to 15% is in the top ten. Sequenced input: peripheral blood. The receptors shown here come from a human donor in a cohort sampled during active COVID-19.

CDR3 amino acids: CASSPGTSAPEQFF. The CDR3 bases are TGTGCCAGCAGCCCCGGGACTAGTGCCCCCGAGCAGTTCTTC. The chain employs TRBV7-2 and TRBJ2-1, with 8 nucleotides matching TRBD2. V shed 5 bases and J 10 bases; nucleotides not matched to a gene: 10. The CDR3 contains 14 residues. CDR1 SGHTA and CDR2 FQGNSA come from the germline V gene.

The V and J genes are TRBV3-1 (or the pseudogene TRBV3-2) and TRBJ1-3, with D possibly matching TRBD1 (5 bases). Trimming removed 8 bases from V and 0 bases from J, with 11 bases in between. CDR1 and CDR2 (germline): LGHDT, YNNKEL (reference sequence). The CDR3 contains 14 residues. The CDR3 sequence: CASGPGGSGNTIYF. CDR3 DNA sequence: TGTGCCAGCGGCCCGGGGGGCTCTGGAAACACCATATATTTT.